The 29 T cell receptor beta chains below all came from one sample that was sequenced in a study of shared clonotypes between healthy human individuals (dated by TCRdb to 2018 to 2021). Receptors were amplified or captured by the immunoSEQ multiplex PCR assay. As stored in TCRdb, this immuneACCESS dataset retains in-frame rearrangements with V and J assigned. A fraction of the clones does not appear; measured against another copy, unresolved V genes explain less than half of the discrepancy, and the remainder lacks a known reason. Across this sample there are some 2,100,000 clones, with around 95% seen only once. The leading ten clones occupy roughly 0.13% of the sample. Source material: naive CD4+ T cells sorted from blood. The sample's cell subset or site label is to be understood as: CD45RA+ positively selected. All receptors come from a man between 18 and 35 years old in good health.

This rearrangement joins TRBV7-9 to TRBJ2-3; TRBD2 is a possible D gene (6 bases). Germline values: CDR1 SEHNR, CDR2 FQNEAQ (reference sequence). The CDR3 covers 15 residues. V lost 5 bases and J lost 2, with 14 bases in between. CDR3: CASSPGTFITDTQYF. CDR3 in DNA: TGTGCCAGCAGCCCCGGGACTTTCATCACAGATACGCAGTATTTT.

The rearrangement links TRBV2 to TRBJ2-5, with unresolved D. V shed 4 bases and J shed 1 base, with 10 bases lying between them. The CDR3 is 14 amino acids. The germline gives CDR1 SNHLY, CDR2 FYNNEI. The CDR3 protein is CASSGTPLQETQYF. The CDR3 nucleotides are TGTGCCAGCAGTGGAACCCCTCTCCAAGAGACCCAGTACTTC.

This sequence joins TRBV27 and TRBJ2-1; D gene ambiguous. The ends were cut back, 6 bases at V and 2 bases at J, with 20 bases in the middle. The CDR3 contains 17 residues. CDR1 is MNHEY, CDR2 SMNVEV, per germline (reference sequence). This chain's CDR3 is CASSQDGRLPAYNEQFF. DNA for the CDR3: TGTGCCAGCAGCCAGGACGGTAGACTTCCAGCCTACAATGAGCAGTTCTTC.

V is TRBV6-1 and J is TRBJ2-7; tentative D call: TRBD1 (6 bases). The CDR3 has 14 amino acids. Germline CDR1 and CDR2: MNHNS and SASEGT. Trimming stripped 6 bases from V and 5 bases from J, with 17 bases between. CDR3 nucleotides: TGTGCCAGCAGCACCGGGACAATAATCAACGAGCAGTACTTC. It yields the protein CASSTGTIINEQYF.

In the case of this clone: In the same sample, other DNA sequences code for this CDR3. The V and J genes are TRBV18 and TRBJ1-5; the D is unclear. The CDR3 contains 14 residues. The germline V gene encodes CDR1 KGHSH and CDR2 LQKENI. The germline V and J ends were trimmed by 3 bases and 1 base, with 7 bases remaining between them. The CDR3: CASSPLDSNQPQHF. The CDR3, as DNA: TGTGCCAGCTCACCCCTCGACAGCAATCAGCCCCAGCATTTT.

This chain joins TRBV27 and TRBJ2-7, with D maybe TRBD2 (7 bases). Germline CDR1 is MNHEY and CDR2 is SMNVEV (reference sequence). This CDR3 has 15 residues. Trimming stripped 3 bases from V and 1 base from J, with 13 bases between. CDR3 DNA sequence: TGTGCCAGCAGTTTTGGCGGGGGCTCGTCCTACGAGCAGTACTTC. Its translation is CASSFGGGSSYEQYF.

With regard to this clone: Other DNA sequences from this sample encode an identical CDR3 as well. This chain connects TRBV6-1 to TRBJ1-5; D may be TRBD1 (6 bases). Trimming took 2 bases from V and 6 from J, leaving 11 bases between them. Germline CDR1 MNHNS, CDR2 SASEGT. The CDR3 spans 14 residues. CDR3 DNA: TGTGCCAGCAGTGAAAAGGGGGGAGGTCAGCCCCAGCATTTT. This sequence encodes CASSEKGGGQPQHF.

CDR3 sequence reads: CASRPTGAESQPQHF. Here the CDR3 DNA reads TGTGCCAGCAGGCCTACAGGGGCCGAATCCCAGCCCCAGCATTTT. V is TRBV6-5 and J is TRBJ1-5; TRBD1 matches at 7 bases. This CDR3 spans 15 amino acids. The trim removed 6 bases at V and 7 bases at J, leaving 12 bases unmatched. CDR1 is MNHEY, CDR2 SVGAGI, per germline.

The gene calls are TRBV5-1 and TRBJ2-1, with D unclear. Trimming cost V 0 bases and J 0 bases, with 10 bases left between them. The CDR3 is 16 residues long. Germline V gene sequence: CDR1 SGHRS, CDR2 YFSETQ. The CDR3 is CASSLEVRSSYNEQFF. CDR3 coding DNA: TGCGCCAGCAGCTTGGAAGTTCGGAGCTCCTACAATGAGCAGTTCTTC.

The CDR3 spells CASRGSGEGYEQYF. The CDR3 coding sequence is TGTGCCAGCCGAGGTTCGGGGGAAGGCTACGAGCAGTACTTC. The gene calls are TRBV5-5 and TRBJ2-7, with D perhaps matching TRBD2 (6 bases). This CDR3 contains 14 residues. V dropped 7 bases and J dropped 3 bases, with 17 bases sitting between them. The germline gives CDR1 SGHKS, CDR2 YYEKEE (reference sequence). Variable domain in full (rest from reference TRBV5-5 and TRBJ2-7): DAGVTQSPTHLIKTRGQQVTLRCSPISGHKSVSWYQQVLGQGPQFIFQYYEKEERGRGNFPDRFSARQFPNYSSELNVNALLLGDSALYLCASRGSGEGYEQYFGPGTRLTVT.

Here the CDR3 reads CASSRQGAHEQYF. The CDR3 DNA is TGTGCCAGCAGCAGACAGGGGGCCCACGAGCAGTACTTC. V usage is TRBV21-1 and J usage is TRBJ2-7; TRBD1, as called in the table, went unchecked against the DNA. TRBV21-1 is labeled a pseudogene. The CDR3 extends over 13 amino acids.

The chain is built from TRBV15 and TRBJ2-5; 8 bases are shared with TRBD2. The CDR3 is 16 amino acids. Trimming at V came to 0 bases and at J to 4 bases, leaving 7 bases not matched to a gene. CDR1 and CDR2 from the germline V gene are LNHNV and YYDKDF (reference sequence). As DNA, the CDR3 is TGTGCCACCAGCAGAGATGGGACTAGAGGATCAGAGACCCAGTACTTC. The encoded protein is CATSRDGTRGSETQYF.

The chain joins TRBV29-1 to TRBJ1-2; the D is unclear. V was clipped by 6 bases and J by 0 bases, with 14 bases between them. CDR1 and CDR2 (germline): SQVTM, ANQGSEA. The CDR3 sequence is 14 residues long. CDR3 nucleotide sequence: TGCAGCGTCTCAGCTCAGAGTACTAACTATGGCTACACCTTC. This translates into CSVSAQSTNYGYTF.

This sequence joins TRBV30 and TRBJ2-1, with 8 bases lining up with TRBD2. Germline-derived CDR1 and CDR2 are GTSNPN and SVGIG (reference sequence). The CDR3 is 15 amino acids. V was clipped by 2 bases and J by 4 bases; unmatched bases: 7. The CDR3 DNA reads TGTGCCTGGAGTTATAGCGGGGTTACTTACAATGAGCAGTTCTTC. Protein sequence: CAWSYSGVTYNEQFF.

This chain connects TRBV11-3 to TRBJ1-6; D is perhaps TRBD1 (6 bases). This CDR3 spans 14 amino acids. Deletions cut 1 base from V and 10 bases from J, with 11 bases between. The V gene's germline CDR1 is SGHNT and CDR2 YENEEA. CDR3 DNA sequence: TGTGCCAGCAGCTTAGGGGGGCCAGGATCACCCCTCCACTTT. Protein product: CASSLGGPGSPLHF. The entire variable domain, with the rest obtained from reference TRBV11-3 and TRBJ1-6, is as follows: EAGVVQSPRYKIIEKKQPVAFWCNPISGHNTLYWYLQNLGQGPELLIRYENEEAVDDSQLPKDRFSAERLKGVDSTLKIQPAELGDSAVYLCASSLGGPGSPLHFGNGTRLTVT.

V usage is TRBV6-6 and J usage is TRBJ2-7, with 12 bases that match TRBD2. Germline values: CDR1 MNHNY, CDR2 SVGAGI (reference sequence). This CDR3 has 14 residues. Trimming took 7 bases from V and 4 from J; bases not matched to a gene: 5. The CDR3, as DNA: TGTGCCAGCACCCGACTAGCGGGAGAGTACGAGCAGTACTTC. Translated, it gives CASTRLAGEYEQYF.

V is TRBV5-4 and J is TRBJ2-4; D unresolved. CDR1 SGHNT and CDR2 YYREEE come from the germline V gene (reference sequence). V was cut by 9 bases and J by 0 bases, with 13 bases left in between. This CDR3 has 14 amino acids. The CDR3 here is CATSQSLAKNIQYF. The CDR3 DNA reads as TGTGCCACCTCCCAGTCCCTAGCCAAAAACATTCAGTACTTC.

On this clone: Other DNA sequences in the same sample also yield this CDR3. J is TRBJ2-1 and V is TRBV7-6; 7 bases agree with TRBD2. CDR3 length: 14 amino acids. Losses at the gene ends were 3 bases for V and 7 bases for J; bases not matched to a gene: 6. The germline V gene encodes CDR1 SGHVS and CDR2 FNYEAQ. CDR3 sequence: CASSLAGVGNEQFF. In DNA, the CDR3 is TGTGCCAGCAGCTTGGCGGGAGTGGGTAATGAGCAGTTCTTC.

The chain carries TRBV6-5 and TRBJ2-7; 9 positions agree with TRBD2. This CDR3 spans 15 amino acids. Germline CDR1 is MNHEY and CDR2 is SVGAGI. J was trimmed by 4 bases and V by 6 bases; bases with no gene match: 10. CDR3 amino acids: CASSKGGSGGYEQYF. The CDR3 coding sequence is TGTGCCAGCAGCAAAGGGGGTAGCGGGGGATACGAGCAGTACTTC.

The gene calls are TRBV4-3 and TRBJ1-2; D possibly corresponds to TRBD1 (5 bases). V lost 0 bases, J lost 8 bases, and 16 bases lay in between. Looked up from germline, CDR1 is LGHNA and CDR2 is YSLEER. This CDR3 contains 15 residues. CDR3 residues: CASSQDGRGRYGYTF. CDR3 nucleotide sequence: TGCGCCAGCAGCCAAGATGGAAGGGGTCGCTACGGCTACACCTTC.

CDR3 sequence reads: CASSRAPGRNYQETQYF. The DNA for the CDR3 is TGTGCCAGCAGCCGCGCTCCCGGGAGGAATTACCAAGAGACCCAGTACTTC. This chain uses TRBV7-2 with TRBJ2-5, with 7 nucleotides matching TRBD2. CDR1 and CDR2 from the germline V gene are SGHTA and FQGNSA. The CDR3 extends over 17 amino acids. The J segment lost 0 bases and the V segment lost 5 bases, leaving 12 bases of the junction unmatched.

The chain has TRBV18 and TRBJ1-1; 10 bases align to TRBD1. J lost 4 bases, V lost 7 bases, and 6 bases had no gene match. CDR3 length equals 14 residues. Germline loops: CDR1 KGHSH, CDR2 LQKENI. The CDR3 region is CASFARDRGTEAFF. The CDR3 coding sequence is TGTGCCAGCTTCGCCCGGGACAGGGGCACTGAAGCTTTCTTT.

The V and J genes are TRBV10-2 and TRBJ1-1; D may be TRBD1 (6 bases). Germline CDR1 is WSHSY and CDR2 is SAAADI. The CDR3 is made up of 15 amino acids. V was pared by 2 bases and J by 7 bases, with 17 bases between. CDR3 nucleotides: TGCGCCAGCAGTGAGCCTTACAGGGTTTCGGATGAAGCTTTCTTT. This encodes CASSEPYRVSDEAFF.

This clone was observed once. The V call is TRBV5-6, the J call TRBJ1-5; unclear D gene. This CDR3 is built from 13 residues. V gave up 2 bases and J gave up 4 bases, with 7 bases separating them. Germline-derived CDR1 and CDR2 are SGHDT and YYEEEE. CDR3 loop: CASSFQENQPQHF. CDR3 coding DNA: TGTGCCAGCAGCTTTCAAGAGAATCAGCCCCAGCATTTT.

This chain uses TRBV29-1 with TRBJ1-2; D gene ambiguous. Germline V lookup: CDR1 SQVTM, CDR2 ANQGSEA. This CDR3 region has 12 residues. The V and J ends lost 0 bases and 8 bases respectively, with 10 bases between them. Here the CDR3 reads CSVEEGKRGYTF. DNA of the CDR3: TGCAGCGTTGAAGAGGGGAAACGGGGCTACACCTTC.

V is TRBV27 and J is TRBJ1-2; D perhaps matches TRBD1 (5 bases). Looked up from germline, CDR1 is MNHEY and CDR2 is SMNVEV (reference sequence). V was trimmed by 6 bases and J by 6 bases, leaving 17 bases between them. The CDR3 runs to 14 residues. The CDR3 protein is CASRTPGTVNGYTF. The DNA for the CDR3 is TGTGCCAGCAGGACCCCCGGGACGGTTAATGGCTACACCTTC.

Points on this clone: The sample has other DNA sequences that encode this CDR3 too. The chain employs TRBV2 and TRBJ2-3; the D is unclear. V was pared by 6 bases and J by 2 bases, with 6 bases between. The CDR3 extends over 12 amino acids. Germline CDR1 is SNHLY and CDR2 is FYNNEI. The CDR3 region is CASRQSTDTQYF. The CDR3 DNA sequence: TGTGCCAGCAGACAGTCCACAGATACGCAGTATTTT.

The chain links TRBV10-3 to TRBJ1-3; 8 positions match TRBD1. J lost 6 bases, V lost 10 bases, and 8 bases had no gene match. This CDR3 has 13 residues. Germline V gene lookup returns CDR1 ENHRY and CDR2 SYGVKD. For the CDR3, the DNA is TGTGCCACCCAGGGGGCGAAGGTAAACACCATATATTTT. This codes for CATQGAKVNTIYF.

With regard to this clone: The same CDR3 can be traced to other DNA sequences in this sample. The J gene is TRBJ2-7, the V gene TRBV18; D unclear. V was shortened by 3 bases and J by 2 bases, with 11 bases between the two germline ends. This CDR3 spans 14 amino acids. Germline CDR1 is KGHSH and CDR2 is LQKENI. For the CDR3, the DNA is TGTGCCAGCTCACCTCGTCCAGAGCCCTACGAGCAGTACTTC. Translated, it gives CASSPRPEPYEQYF.